This T cell receptor (beta chain) was sequenced for a study of response to subunit inactivated influenza vaccine. Germline assignment: CDR1 DFQATT and CDR2 SNEGSKA (reference sequence). The CDR3 has 14 residues. The V gene lost 3 bases and the J gene lost 5 bases, with 17 bases spanning the gap. TCRdb analysed the RT-PCR reads with MiXCR anew, one entry per CDR3 protein. The table records about 540,000 distinct CDR3 sequences, 11% to 15% of them present only once. This specimen was PBMCs from blood, taken 11 to 12 days after vaccination. This rearrangement joins TRBV20-1 to TRBJ2-7; D remains ambiguous. The origin of this receptor is a man between 45 and 60 years old who received an inactivated influenza vaccine. Here the CDR3 reads CSASPRTLVDEQYF. CDR3 DNA sequence: TGCAGTGCTAGTCCCCGAACATTAGTGGACGAGCAGTACTTC.